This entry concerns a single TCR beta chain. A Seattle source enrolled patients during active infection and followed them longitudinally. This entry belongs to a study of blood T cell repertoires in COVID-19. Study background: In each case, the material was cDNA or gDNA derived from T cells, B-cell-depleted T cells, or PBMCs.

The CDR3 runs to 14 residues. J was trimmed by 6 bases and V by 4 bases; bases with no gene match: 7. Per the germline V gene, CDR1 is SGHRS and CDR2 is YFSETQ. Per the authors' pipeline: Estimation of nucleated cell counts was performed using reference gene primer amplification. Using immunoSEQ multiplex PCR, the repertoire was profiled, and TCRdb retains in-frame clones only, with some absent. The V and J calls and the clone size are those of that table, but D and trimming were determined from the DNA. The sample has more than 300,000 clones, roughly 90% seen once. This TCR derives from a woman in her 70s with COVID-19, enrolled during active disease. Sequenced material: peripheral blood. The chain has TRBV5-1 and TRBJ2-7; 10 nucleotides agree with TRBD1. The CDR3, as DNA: TGCGCCAGCAGCATAGCCGGGACAGGGGCCGAGCAGTACTTC. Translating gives CASSIAGTGAEQYF.